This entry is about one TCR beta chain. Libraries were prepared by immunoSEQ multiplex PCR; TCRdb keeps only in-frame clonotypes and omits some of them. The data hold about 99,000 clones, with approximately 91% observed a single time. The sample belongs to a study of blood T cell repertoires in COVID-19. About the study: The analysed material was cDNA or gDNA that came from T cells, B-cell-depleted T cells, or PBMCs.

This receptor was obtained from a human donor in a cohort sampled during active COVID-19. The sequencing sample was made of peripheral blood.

CDR3 region: CASSQDSSSYNEQFF. The CDR3, as DNA: TGCGCCAGCAGCCAGGACTCGAGCTCCTACAATGAGCAGTTCTTC. V gene TRBV4-1 combines with J gene TRBJ2-1, with TRBD2 as a possible D gene (5 bases). Trimming shortened V by 3 bases and J by 0 bases, and 9 bases separated the two germline ends. The germline gives CDR1 MGHRA, CDR2 YSYEKL. The CDR3 consists of 15 residues.